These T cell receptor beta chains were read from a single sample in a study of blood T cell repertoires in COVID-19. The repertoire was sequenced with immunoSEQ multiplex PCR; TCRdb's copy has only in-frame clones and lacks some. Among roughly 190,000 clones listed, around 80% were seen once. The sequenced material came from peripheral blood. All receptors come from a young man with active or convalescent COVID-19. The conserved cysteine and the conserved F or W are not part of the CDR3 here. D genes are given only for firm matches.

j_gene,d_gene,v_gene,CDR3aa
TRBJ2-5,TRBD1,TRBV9,ASSSRDREFAETQY
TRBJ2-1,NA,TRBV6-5,ASSYGPGASEQF
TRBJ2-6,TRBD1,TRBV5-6,ASSPERVGRGLGVLT
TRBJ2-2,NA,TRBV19,ASIPRGNTGELF
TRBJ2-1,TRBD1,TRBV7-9,ASSSPGQGIGEQF
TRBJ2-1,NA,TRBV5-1,ASSLHLGAGPNEQF
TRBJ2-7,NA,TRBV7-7,ASSSDCLLRSYEQY
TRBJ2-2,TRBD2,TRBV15,ATSRDFRAGGNTGELF
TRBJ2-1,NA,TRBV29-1,SVKLADYNEQF
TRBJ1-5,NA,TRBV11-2,ASSVGLSNQPQH
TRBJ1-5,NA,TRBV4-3,ASSQDRRGDQPQH
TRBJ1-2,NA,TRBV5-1,ASSFSGGDGYT
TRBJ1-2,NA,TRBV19,ASSIEDWRGANYGYT
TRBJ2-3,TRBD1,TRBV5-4,ASSPGQFTSTDTQY
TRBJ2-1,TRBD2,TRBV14,ASSLAGTSGRYEQF
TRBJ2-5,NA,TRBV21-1,ASTVAGALAEETQY
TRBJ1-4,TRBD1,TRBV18,ASSQTGGTEKLF
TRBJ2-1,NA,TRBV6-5,ASSFGGLQF
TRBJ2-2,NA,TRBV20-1,SASRPGGGELF
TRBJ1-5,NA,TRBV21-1,ASSKGGRGVSNQPQH
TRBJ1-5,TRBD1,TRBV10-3,AISDQGAVQPQH
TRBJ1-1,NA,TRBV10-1,ASSEFQGLNTEAF
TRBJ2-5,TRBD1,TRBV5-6,ASSHDSGQQETQY
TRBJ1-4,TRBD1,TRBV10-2,ASSDRGREKLF
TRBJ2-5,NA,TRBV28,ASRSLGRAETQY
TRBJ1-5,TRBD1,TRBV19,ASTDRDLQPQH
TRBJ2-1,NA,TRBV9,ASSVVGGDNEQF
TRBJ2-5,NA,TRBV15,ATSRSVYQETQY
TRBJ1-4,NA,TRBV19,ASRSWVGQNNEKLF
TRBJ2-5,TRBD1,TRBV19,ASSIDRQQGVIQETQY
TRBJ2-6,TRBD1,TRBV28,ASSEGTAQGANVLT
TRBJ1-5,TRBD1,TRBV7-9,ASSPGTGGIRGNQPQH
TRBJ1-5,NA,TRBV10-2,ASSEPGTGRNQPQH
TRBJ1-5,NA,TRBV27,ASSFSQGRPQH
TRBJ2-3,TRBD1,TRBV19,ASSIDPAGQGGTDTQY
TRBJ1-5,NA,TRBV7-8,ASSHGTTYSNQLQH
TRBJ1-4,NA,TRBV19,ASSIAGEKLF
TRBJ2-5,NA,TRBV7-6,ASSLGGGRTRETQY
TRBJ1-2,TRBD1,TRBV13,ASSYEPQTGDLGYT
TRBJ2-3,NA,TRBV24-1,ATSDSGLGPDTQY
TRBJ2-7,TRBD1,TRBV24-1,ATSDSRLGTGHEQY
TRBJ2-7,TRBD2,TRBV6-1,ASSETPDLAGFEQY
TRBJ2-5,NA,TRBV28,ASSLRETQY
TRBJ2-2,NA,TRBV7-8,ASSPLGAGELF
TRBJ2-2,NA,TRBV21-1,ASSKEDTVDGELF
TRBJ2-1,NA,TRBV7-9,ASSNDVWTRAEF
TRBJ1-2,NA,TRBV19,ASSIGQQNYGYT
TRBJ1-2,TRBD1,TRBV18,ASSPTGGADGYT
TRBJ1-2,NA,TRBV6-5,ASSKTRGYGYT
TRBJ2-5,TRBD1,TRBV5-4,ASRQGTGGAETQY
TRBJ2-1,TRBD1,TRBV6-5,ASSEGAYNEQF
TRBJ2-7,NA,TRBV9,ASSPSGQGLYEQY
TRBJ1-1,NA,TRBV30,AWTTGGGTEAF
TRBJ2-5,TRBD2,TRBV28,ASRTGTSPPETQY
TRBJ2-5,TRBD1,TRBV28,ASSRPDRLGETQY